This T cell receptor beta chain was sequenced for a study of human T cells and chemical hapten exposure. Stated time point: patch test 1, 2 weeks after DPC sensitization. As to treatment: therapeutic diphenylcyclopropenone sensitization with weekly scalp DPC. Blood collection took place prior to placing each patch test. Donors, patients with alopecia ranging from 18 to 70 years old and judged suitable for DPC, provided samples. TCRdb reprocessed the RACE reads with MiXCR, giving one entry per CDR3 protein. This sample carries 180,000 or so distinct CDR3 sequences, approximately 14% of them seen once, and the ten largest clones take about 1.7%. This clonotype was observed many times. Trimming left V 3 bases short and J 0 bases short, with 11 bases between. This CDR3 has 15 residues. Germline-derived CDR1 and CDR2 are KGHSH and LQKENI.

The clonotype comes from a woman in her 30s with alopecia areata. Some clones in this sample may be carry-over from other donors' samples. This chain joins TRBV18 and TRBJ1-1; D might be TRBD1 (5 bases). Sequencing used whole blood, obtained in connection with sensitization to the hapten diphenylcyclopropenone (DPC). CDR3 sequence: CASSPDSHLNTEAFF. CDR3 sequence (DNA): TGTGCCAGCTCACCCGACAGTCACCTGAACACTGAAGCTTTCTTT.